Shown below are 4 T cell receptor beta chains from a single sample sequenced in a study of identical twins. One entry per CDR3 protein results from TCRdb running MiXCR on the 5' RACE reads. The table lists under 350,000 distinct CDR3 sequences, over 8.5% of them singletons, with approximately 7% in the top ten. The same data also went into a second study, on yellow fever vaccine responses in identical twins.

Sequenced material: CD8+ T cells sorted from blood. These receptors all stem from a young woman in good health.

This clonotype was observed many times. The chain links TRBV7-6 to TRBJ2-7; D is unresolved. There are 13 residues in the CDR3. V lost 1 base and J 3 bases, leaving 7 bases between the germline ends. Germline CDR1 SGHVS, CDR2 FNYEAQ. The CDR3 spells CASSLEEGYEQYF. The CDR3 nucleotides are TGTGCCAGCAGCTTAGAGGAAGGCTACGAGCAGTACTTC.

J is TRBJ1-5 and V is TRBV7-2; D uncertain. V lost 1 base and J 0 bases, leaving 10 bases between the germline ends. This CDR3 contains 16 residues. Per the germline V gene, CDR1 is SGHTA and CDR2 is FQGNSA. The CDR3 region is CASSLGPAYSNQPQHF. CDR3 bases: TGTGCCAGCAGCTTAGGGCCAGCTTATAGCAATCAGCCCCAGCATTTT.

This clonotype was seen repeatedly, ten times or more. CDR3 DNA sequence: TGTGCCATCAGTGAGCCCGGGACTAGCGGGACGCTCTACAATGAGCAGTTCTTC. This sequence encodes CAISEPGTSGTLYNEQFF. The rearrangement links TRBV10-3 to TRBJ2-1, with TRBD2 matching 13 bases. CDR1 and CDR2 from the germline V gene are ENHRY and SYGVKD. This CDR3 is 18 amino acids long. The V segment lost 2 bases and the J segment 3 bases; nucleotides outside the gene matches: 7.

The table lists this clonotype with many counts. The chain uses TRBV7-9 and TRBJ2-5; 11 bases are a match to TRBD2. Germline V lookup: CDR1 SEHNR, CDR2 FQNEAQ (reference sequence). This CDR3 has 16 amino acids. J lost 1 base, V lost 1 base, and 2 bases had no gene match. The CDR3 nucleotides are TGTGCCAGCAGCTTAGGGGGACTAGCGGTCCAAGAGACCCAGTACTTC. It encodes CASSLGGLAVQETQYF.